The entry below describes one T cell receptor beta chain. A quantity of roughly 0.5 to 1 ug RNA underwent reverse transcription using random hexamers. TCRdb re-called the immunoSEQ multiplex PCR reads with MiXCR, one entry per CDR3 protein. The profile shows around 190,000 distinct CDR3 sequences, about 94% of them singletons. CDR3 length equals 15 residues. With V trimmed by 8 bases and J by 9 bases, 13 bases remained unmatched. Germline CDR1 LNHDA, CDR2 SQIVND (reference sequence). The record originates from a study of CD8 T cells in Susac syndrome. The chain links TRBV19 to TRBJ1-5; 10 nucleotides line up with TRBD1. The material sequenced was CD4+ T cells from PBMCs. The TCR originated in a human donor in good health. The CDR3 region is CASYTGTGAGGPQHF. CDR3 coding DNA: TGTGCCAGTTATACCGGGACAGGGGCAGGTGGGCCCCAGCATTTT.